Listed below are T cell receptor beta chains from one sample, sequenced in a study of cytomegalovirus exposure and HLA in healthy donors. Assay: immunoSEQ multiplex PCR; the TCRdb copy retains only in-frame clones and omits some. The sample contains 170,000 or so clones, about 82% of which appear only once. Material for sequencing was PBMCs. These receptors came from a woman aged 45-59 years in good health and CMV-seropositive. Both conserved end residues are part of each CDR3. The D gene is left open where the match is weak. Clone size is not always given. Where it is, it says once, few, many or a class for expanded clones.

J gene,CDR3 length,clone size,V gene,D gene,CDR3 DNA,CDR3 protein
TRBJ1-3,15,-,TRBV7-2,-,TGTGCCAGCAGCTTACGCGGGGGCTCTGGAAACACCATATATTTT,CASSLRGGSGNTIYF
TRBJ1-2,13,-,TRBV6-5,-,TGTGCCAGCAGTTACGACACTAACTATGGCTACACCTTC,CASSYDTNYGYTF
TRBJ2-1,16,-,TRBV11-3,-,TGTGCCAGCAGCTTACGCACGGCGGGGGCACCCTTTGAGCAGTTCTTC,CASSLRTAGAPFEQFF
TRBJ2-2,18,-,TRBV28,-,TGTGCCAGCAGTTTCTGGCTGGGGCCAGGGGCGACCACCGGGGAGCTGTTTTTT,CASSFWLGPGATTGELFF
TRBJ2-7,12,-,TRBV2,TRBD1,TGTGCCAGCAGTCAACAGGGGCACGAGCAGTACTTC,CASSQQGHEQYF
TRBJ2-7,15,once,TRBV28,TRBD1,TGTGCCAGCAGTACTACCGGGACAGGGTACCGGGAGCAGTACTTC,CASSTTGTGYREQYF
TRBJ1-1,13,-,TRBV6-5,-,TGTGCCAGCAGCTCCGGTTGGGGCCCTGAAGCTTTCTTT,CASSSGWGPEAFF
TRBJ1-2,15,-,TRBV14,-,TGTGCCAGCAGCCCCACACCAGGTTCACTCTATGGCTACACCTTC,CASSPTPGSLYGYTF
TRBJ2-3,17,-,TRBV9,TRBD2,TGTGCCAGCAGCGTATCTCCAAGGCGGGGGACCCCGGATACGCAGTATTTT,CASSVSPRRGTPDTQYF
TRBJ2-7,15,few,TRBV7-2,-,TGTGCCAGCAGCTTAGACGGGACACCTTCATACGAGCAGTACTTC,CASSLDGTPSYEQYF
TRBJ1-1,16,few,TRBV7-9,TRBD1,TGTTCCATCGTCAGCCGTGGGACAGGCACGAACACTGAAGCTTTCTTT,CSIVSRGTGTNTEAFF
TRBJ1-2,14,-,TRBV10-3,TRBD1,TGTGCCATCAGTGAGACGGACAGGGGCTATGGCTACACCTTC,CAISETDRGYGYTF
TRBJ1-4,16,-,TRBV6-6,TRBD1,TGTGCCAGCAGTTACTCGTACGAGGGGGCAAACGAAAAACTGTTTTTT,CASSYSYEGANEKLFF
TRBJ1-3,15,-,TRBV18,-,TGTGCCAGCTCATCGCCAGCGGGTTGGGGAAACACCATATATTTT,CASSSPAGWGNTIYF
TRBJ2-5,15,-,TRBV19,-,TGTGCCAGTAGTCTTCGGAGGTCTATCGCGGAGACCCAGTACTTC,CASSLRRSIAETQYF
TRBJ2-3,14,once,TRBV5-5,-,TGTGCCAGCAGCTCATCCCTAGCAGCGGATACGCAGTATTTT,CASSSSLAADTQYF
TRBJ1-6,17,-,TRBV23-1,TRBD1,TGCGCCAGCATTGAATTTCCCCCGGGACAGGGTAATTCACCCCTCCACTTT,CASIEFPPGQGNSPLHF
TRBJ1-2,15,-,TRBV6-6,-,TGTGCCAGCAGTGAGACACCTTTCGCTAACTATGGCTACACCTTC,CASSETPFANYGYTF
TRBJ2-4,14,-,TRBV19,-,TGTGCCAGTAGACCTATTCAGGGTCAAAACATTCAGTACTTC,CASRPIQGQNIQYF
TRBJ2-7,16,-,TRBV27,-,TGTGCCAGCAGTTTATCGACGGGAGAGGGCCCCTACGAGCAGTACTTC,CASSLSTGEGPYEQYF
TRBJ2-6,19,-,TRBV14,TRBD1,TGTGCCAGCAGCCACTTCGACAGGGGCATTTATTCTGGGGCCAACGTCCTGACTTTC,CASSHFDRGIYSGANVLTF
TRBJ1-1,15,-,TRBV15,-,TGTGCCACCAGCAGTGAGCCTCAGGGTAGCACTGAAGCTTTCTTT,CATSSEPQGSTEAFF
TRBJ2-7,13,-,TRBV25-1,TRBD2,TGTGCCAGCAGTCCGGCGGGGGCCTACGAGCAGTACTTC,CASSPAGAYEQYF
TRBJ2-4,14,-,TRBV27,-,TGTGCCAGCAGTTTGTTAGGGGAAAAAAACATTCAGTACTTC,CASSLLGEKNIQYF
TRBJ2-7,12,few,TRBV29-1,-,TGCAGCGCCCAGGGTAGCTCCTACGAGCAGTACTTC,CSAQGSSYEQYF
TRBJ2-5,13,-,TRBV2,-,TGTGCCAGCAATGAAGTACAGGGAGAGACCCAGTACTTC,CASNEVQGETQYF
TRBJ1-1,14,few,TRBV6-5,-,TGTGCCACCCAAAGGGGAGGCTTAGACACTGAAGCTTTCTTT,CATQRGGLDTEAFF
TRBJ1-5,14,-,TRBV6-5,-,TGTGCCAGCAGTTCCTCGTTCCTCAATCAGCCCCAGCATTTT,CASSSSFLNQPQHF
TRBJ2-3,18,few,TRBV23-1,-,TGCGCCAGCAGTCAATCGATCCAGACAGGCCTTAGCACAGATACGCAGTATTTT,CASSQSIQTGLSTDTQYF
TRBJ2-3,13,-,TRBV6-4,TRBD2,TGTGCCAGCAGCGGGGGGGCCACAGATACGCAGTATTTT,CASSGGATDTQYF
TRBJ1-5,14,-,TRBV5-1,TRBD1,TGCGCCAGCAGCTCTGGACAGGGAAATCAGCCCCAGCATTTT,CASSSGQGNQPQHF
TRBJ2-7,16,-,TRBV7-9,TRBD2,TGTTCCAGCAGTCCCCCGGAGTGGACTAGCTCCTACGAGCAGTACTTC,CSSSPPEWTSSYEQYF
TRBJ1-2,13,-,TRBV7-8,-,TGTGCCAGCAGCCCCGACAAAGGCTATGGCTACACCTTC,CASSPDKGYGYTF
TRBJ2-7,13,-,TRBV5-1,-,TGCGCCAGCAGAGGGGATAGCTCCTACGAGCAGTACTTC,CASRGDSSYEQYF
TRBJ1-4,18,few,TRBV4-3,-,TGCGCCAGCAGCCAAGGCGGGGGGGGGAGTCGAACTAATGAAAAACTGTTTTTT,CASSQGGGGSRTNEKLFF
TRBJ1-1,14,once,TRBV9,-,TGTGCCAGCAGCGTGGGACACCTGAACACTGAAGCTTTCTTT,CASSVGHLNTEAFF
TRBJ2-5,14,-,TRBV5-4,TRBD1,TGTGCCAGCCAGATGAGGGACAGGGAAGAGACCCAGTACTTC,CASQMRDREETQYF
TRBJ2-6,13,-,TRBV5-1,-,TGCGCCAGCAGCTTTCAGGGCTCCAACGTCCTGACTTTC,CASSFQGSNVLTF
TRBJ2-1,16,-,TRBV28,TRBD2,TGTGCCAGCAGCCCCCCGGGACTAAGGTCCTACAATGAGCAGTTCTTC,CASSPPGLRSYNEQFF
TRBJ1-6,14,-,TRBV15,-,TGTGCCACCAGCAGAGATAACAATGGTTCACCCCTCCACTTT,CATSRDNNGSPLHF
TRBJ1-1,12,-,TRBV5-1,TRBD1,TGCGCGACAGGGGTAGAGAACACTGAAGCTTTCTTT,CATGVENTEAFF